This is a list of T cell receptor beta chains from one sample in a study of identical twins. MiXCR was run by TCRdb on the 5' RACE reads, yielding one entry per CDR3 protein. The profile covers 250,000 to 300,000 distinct CDR3 sequences, with nearly 9.5% appearing a single time and 5.5% to 9% taken by the ten largest. These data are also associated with another study on yellow fever vaccine responses in identical twins.

Material: CD8+ T cells sorted from blood. Receptor source: a woman aged 18-29 years in good health. The CDR3 runs from the conserved cysteine through the conserved F or W. D genes are given only for firm matches. Rows give clone size only sometimes, using once, few, many, or a class for an expanded clone.

j_call d_call v_call clone_size cdr3_aa cdr3_nt
TRBJ2-5 NA TRBV7-9 few CASSLVRGASETQYF TGTGCCAGCAGCTTAGTTCGGGGGGCTAGTGAGACCCAGTACTTC
TRBJ2-1 NA TRBV4-1 NA CASSQGPVHNEQFF TGCGCCAGCAGCCAAGGACCCGTCCACAATGAGCAGTTCTTC
TRBJ2-5 TRBD1 TRBV10-3 many CAISVWDREAQETQYF TGTGCCATCAGTGTGTGGGACAGGGAGGCGCAAGAGACCCAGTACTTC
TRBJ2-1 NA TRBV15 NA CATSRDRGHNEQFF TGTGCCACCAGCAGAGACAGGGGCCACAATGAGCAGTTCTTC
TRBJ2-1 NA TRBV7-9 many CASSSRTAPFYNEQFF TGTGCCAGCAGCTCAAGGACAGCGCCGTTCTACAATGAGCAGTTCTTC
TRBJ2-6 NA TRBV28 few CASSSRGAGSTSGANVLTF TGTGCCAGCAGCTCGAGGGGGGCAGGGAGTACCTCCGGGGCCAACGTCCTGACTTTC
TRBJ1-4 NA TRBV20-1 few CSARPRSNEKLFF TGCAGTGCTAGACCCAGGAGCAATGAAAAACTGTTTTTT
TRBJ2-7 TRBD1 TRBV30 NA CAWTLDRGEQYF TGTGCCTGGACCTTAGACAGGGGCGAGCAGTACTTC
TRBJ2-5 TRBD1 TRBV29-1 NA CSALTGVLETQYF TGCAGCGCCTTGACAGGGGTTCTGGAGACCCAGTACTTC
TRBJ2-7 NA TRBV6-4 many CASSADISSYEQYF TGTGCCAGCAGTGCGGACATAAGCTCCTACGAGCAGTACTTC
TRBJ2-1 NA TRBV27 many CASSLSIPGWNEQFF TGTGCCAGCAGTTTATCGATTCCGGGTTGGAATGAGCAGTTCTTC
TRBJ2-1 TRBD2 TRBV4-1 few CASSQGPGLAGTYNEQFF TGCGCCAGCAGCCAAGGCCCTGGACTAGCGGGAACCTACAATGAGCAGTTCTTC
TRBJ2-2 TRBD2 TRBV10-3 many CAISAGLAGTNTGELFF TGTGCCATCAGTGCGGGACTAGCGGGAACGAACACCGGGGAGCTGTTTTTT
TRBJ1-5 NA TRBV28 few CASSLSGLGNQPQHF TGTGCCAGCAGTTTATCAGGGTTGGGGAATCAGCCCCAGCATTTT
TRBJ2-2 NA TRBV29-1 few CSVVVGNTGELFF TGCAGCGTTGTAGTTGGGAACACCGGGGAGCTGTTTTTT
TRBJ1-1 NA TRBV15 NA CATSPAGVGRRGDTEAFF TGTGCCACCAGCCCAGCGGGAGTGGGTCGGAGAGGTGACACTGAAGCTTTCTTT
TRBJ1-2 TRBD1 TRBV29-1 NA CSVYLQGPPNYGYTF TGCAGCGTCTACTTACAGGGGCCACCTAACTATGGCTACACCTTC
TRBJ1-5 NA TRBV7-6 NA CASSLWGGNQPQHF TGTGCCAGCAGCTTATGGGGTGGCAATCAGCCCCAGCATTTT
TRBJ2-7 NA TRBV14 few CASSQGQGTAYEQYF TGTGCCAGCAGCCAAGGTCAGGGTACCGCCTACGAGCAGTACTTC
TRBJ2-5 TRBD1 TRBV11-1 many CASSSQFGQGYDQETQYF TGTGCCAGCAGCTCCCAATTCGGACAGGGCTACGACCAAGAGACCCAGTACTTC
TRBJ2-7 TRBD2 TRBV4-3 many CASSQDNLAGGNEQYF TGCGCCAGCAGCCAAGATAACCTAGCGGGAGGCAACGAGCAGTACTTC
TRBJ2-2 TRBD2 TRBV6-1 many CASTLAGNTGELFF TGTGCCAGCACCCTAGCGGGGAACACCGGGGAGCTGTTTTTT
TRBJ2-7 NA TRBV7-9 many CASSPAPAGTYEQYF TGTGCCAGCAGCCCTGCTCCGGCAGGGACCTACGAGCAGTACTTC
TRBJ2-7 NA TRBV7-2 few CASSLNQGAYEQYF TGTGCCAGCAGCTTAAACCAGGGCGCCTACGAGCAGTACTTC
TRBJ2-3 NA TRBV4-2 NA CASSLSSTLSSTDTQYF TGTGCCAGCAGCCTGTCTAGCACCCTTTCTAGCACAGATACGCAGTATTTT
TRBJ2-7 TRBD1 TRBV7-9 many CASSPPLGQVSYEQYF TGTGCCAGCAGCCCCCCCCTGGGACAGGTTTCCTACGAGCAGTACTTC
TRBJ2-1 TRBD2 TRBV20-1 many CSARDPLFPGGNNEQFF TGCAGTGCTAGAGACCCCTTGTTCCCGGGGGGAAACAATGAGCAGTTCTTC
TRBJ2-7 NA TRBV11-1 NA CASSPRDVPWEQYF TGTGCCAGCAGCCCCAGGGATGTTCCTTGGGAGCAGTACTTC
TRBJ2-3 TRBD2 TRBV7-9 many CASIQSGGTDTQYF TGTGCCAGCATCCAAAGCGGGGGCACAGATACGCAGTATTTT
TRBJ2-7 TRBD1 TRBV7-9 many CASSLVGQPSYEQYF TGTGCCAGCAGCTTAGTGGGACAGCCTTCCTACGAGCAGTACTTC
TRBJ2-2 NA TRBV4-3 many CASSQDTGELFF TGCGCCAGCAGCCAAGACACCGGGGAGCTGTTTTTT
TRBJ1-3 NA TRBV7-8 few CASSSGPSGSGNTIYF TGTGCCAGCAGCTCAGGGCCCTCGGGATCTGGAAACACCATATATTTT
TRBJ2-3 TRBD2 TRBV20-1 many CSASLGGSGSDTQYF TGCAGTGCTAGTCTTGGCGGGAGCGGGTCAGATACGCAGTATTTT
TRBJ2-2 NA TRBV7-9 many CASSLLRGYTGELFF TGTGCCAGCAGCTTATTGCGGGGTTACACCGGGGAGCTGTTTTTT
TRBJ1-2 NA TRBV28 many CASIGVQPNYGYTF TGTGCCAGCATTGGTGTACAACCCAACTATGGCTACACCTTC
TRBJ2-3 NA TRBV7-2 few CASSLGTLKSTDTQYF TGTGCCAGCAGTTTAGGGACCCTGAAGAGCACAGATACGCAGTATTTT
TRBJ2-1 NA TRBV4-1 many CASSQDLRGGYNEQFF TGCGCCAGCAGCCAAGATCTGCGGGGCGGCTACAATGAGCAGTTCTTC
TRBJ2-3 NA TRBV7-3 few CASSLMGVEDTQYF TGTGCCAGCAGCTTAATGGGCGTCGAAGATACGCAGTATTTT
TRBJ2-1 NA TRBV27 NA CASSLSAGFAGSNEQFF TGTGCCAGCAGTTTATCCGCAGGGTTTGCGGGATCAAATGAGCAGTTCTTC
TRBJ2-3 NA TRBV3-1 NA CASSQVGWDTDTQYF TGTGCCAGCAGCCAAGTGGGTTGGGACACAGATACGCAGTATTTT
TRBJ2-2 NA TRBV29-1 many CSVEGGAGELFF TGCAGCGTTGAAGGAGGAGCCGGGGAGCTGTTTTTT
TRBJ2-1 NA TRBV28 few CASSLIPGASNEQFF TGTGCCAGCAGTTTAATCCCAGGGGCTTCCAATGAGCAGTTCTTC
TRBJ2-1 NA TRBV30 NA CAWWLASGEQFF TGTGCCTGGTGGCTAGCCTCAGGGGAGCAGTTCTTC
TRBJ2-1 NA TRBV27 NA CASSFWSSEQFF TGTGCCAGCAGTTTTTGGAGTAGTGAGCAGTTCTTC
TRBJ2-1 NA TRBV7-9 many CATRGALISYNEQFF TGTGCCACGAGAGGGGCTCTAATCTCCTACAATGAGCAGTTCTTC
TRBJ1-2 NA TRBV15 many CATSREKGEPLYGYTF TGTGCCACCAGCAGAGAGAAGGGGGAGCCACTCTATGGCTACACCTTC
TRBJ1-6 TRBD1 TRBV6-1 NA CASRQGAYSPLHF TGTGCCAGCAGGCAGGGGGCATATTCACCCCTCCACTTT
TRBJ2-3 NA TRBV28 NA CASSLLVLGGTDTDTQYF TGTGCCAGCAGTTTATTGGTGCTAGGGGGGACAGACACAGATACGCAGTATTTT
TRBJ1-6 NA TRBV4-3 many CASSQDWENSPLHF TGCGCCAGCAGCCAAGATTGGGAGAATTCACCCCTCCACTTT
TRBJ2-5 TRBD1 TRBV7-9 many CASRRQGQETQYF TGTGCCAGCAGGAGACAGGGGCAAGAGACCCAGTACTTC
TRBJ2-7 NA TRBV27 NA CASSPDKTKEQYF TGTGCCAGCAGTCCGGACAAGACTAAGGAGCAGTACTTC
TRBJ2-5 NA TRBV4-3 many CASSQVGRVQETQYF TGCGCCAGCAGCCAAGTGGGTAGGGTCCAGGAGACCCAGTACTTC
TRBJ1-2 NA TRBV7-9 few CASSETGGYYGYTF TGTGCCAGCAGCGAGACAGGCGGGTACTATGGCTACACCTTC
TRBJ2-7 NA TRBV9 few CASSEGGGQQYF TGTGCCAGCAGCGAAGGGGGAGGGCAGCAGTACTTC
TRBJ1-5 NA TRBV4-1 few CASSQFPGKSNQPQHF TGCGCCAGCAGCCAATTCCCGGGAAAGAGCAATCAGCCCCAGCATTTT